These 2 T cell receptor beta chains share one sample of origin, sequenced in a study of T cell repertoires in cytomegalovirus infection (dated by TCRdb to between 2018 and 2020). Sequenced using an Illumina HiSeq 1500. TCRdb took the public reads, trimmed them with fastp at Q25, ran MiXCR for clone calling and kept in-frame beta chains. Every distinct CDR3 protein forms one entry, paired with its most common genes and DNA. The sample yields 90,000 to 130,000 distinct CDR3 sequences; 10% were counted once. Of the sample, 25% to 40% is held by the ten largest clones. These receptors are not linked to any known antigen. The sample was PBMCs, sequenced either directly or after in vitro stimulation (not recorded which). Receptors were obtained from a human donor in good health (CMV status not recorded). Some clones in this sample may be carry-over from other donors' samples.

Many counts were recorded for this clonotype. The chain uses TRBV7-2 and TRBJ2-7; D unclear. Germline V gene sequence: CDR1 SGHTA, CDR2 FQGNSA. The CDR3 extends over 13 amino acids. Trimming removed 4 bases from V and 3 bases from J, with 10 bases in between. The DNA for the CDR3 is TGTGCCAGCAGCTATGGGCTCCTCTACGAGCAGTACTTC. Encoded protein: CASSYGLLYEQYF.

This clonotype was counted at least ten times. The chain recombines TRBV28 with TRBJ1-2, with D unclear. The length of the CDR3 is 14 residues. Germline V gene sequence: CDR1 MDHEN, CDR2 SYDVKM. Trimming left V 4 bases short and J 3 bases short, with 12 bases between. The CDR3, as DNA: TGTGCCAGCAGTTCTACCGGGAGCCACTATGGCTACACCTTC. As protein: CASSSTGSHYGYTF.